Listed below are T cell receptor beta chains from one sample, sequenced in a study of blood T cells in healthy people across ages. MiXCR was run by TCRdb on the 5' RACE reads, yielding one entry per CDR3 protein. The table has some 640,000 distinct CDR3 sequences, about 28% seen once. Sequencing input: blood. The receptors originated from a woman aged 80 or over in good health. CDR3s include the opening cysteine and the closing phenylalanine or tryptophan. The order of the fields is clone size, D gene, J gene, V gene, CDR3 protein, CDR3 DNA. D genes are given only for firm matches. A row's size may be missing; if present it is once, few, many or a size class.

many TRBD1 TRBJ1-2 TRBV6-5 CASSRTGGRGGYTF TGTGCCAGCAGTAGAACAGGGGGCAGGGGCGGCTACACCTTC
- TRBD2 TRBJ2-3 TRBV6-2/TRBV6-3 CASTRARSGGITDTQYF TGTGCCAGCACCCGCGCTCGTAGCGGGGGGATCACAGATACGCAGTATTTT
many - TRBJ2-3 TRBV13 CASSPSQRGRGDTQYF TGTGCCAGCAGCCCTAGCCAAAGGGGGAGAGGTGATACGCAGTATTTT
many - TRBJ2-4 TRBV6-2/TRBV6-3 CASNTERRPGLAKNIQYF TGTGCCAGCAATACTGAAAGGCGTCCTGGTCTGGCCAAAAACATTCAGTACTTC
many TRBD1 TRBJ2-5 TRBV18 CASSPPGTGQETQYF TGTGCCAGCTCACCACCCGGGACAGGACAAGAGACCCAGTACTTC
many TRBD2 TRBJ2-4 TRBV29-1 CSVFAGGDKNIQYF TGCAGCGTCTTCGCCGGGGGGGACAAAAACATTCAGTACTTC
many - TRBJ2-1 TRBV7-2 CASSSRSNNEQFF TGTGCCAGCAGCTCCCGAAGCAACAATGAGCAGTTCTTC
- - TRBJ2-5 TRBV29-1 CRARWGVETQYF TGCAGGGCCCGGTGGGGGGTAGAGACCCAGTACTTC
few TRBD2 TRBJ2-5 TRBV6-2/TRBV6-3 CASNTGLAMYNEQYF TGTGCCAGCAACACAGGACTAGCGATGTACAATGAGCAGTACTTC
few - TRBJ1-6 TRBV6-5 CASSYSTGPSPLHF TGTGCCAGCAGTTACTCTACAGGGCCTTCACCCCTCCACTTT
- TRBD1 TRBJ2-7 TRBV29-1 CSVKDLQGAGEQYF TGCAGCGTTAAAGATCTACAGGGGGCGGGCGAGCAGTACTTC
many - TRBJ1-6 TRBV15 CATSSDIIGSYNSPLHF TGTGCCACCAGCAGCGATATAATCGGCTCCTATAATTCACCCCTCCACTTT
- - TRBJ1-1 TRBV2 CAGSERDLGLGAEAFF TGTGCCGGCAGTGAAAGAGATCTCGGGTTGGGGGCTGAAGCTTTCTTT
- TRBD1 TRBJ1-5 TRBV6-2/TRBV6-3 CASRGDRANQPQHF TGTGCCAGCAGGGGGGACAGGGCAAATCAGCCCCAGCATTTT
few - TRBJ2-2 TRBV4-3 CASSQNLNTGELFF TGCGCCAGCAGCCAAAACTTGAACACCGGGGAGCTGTTTTTT
few - TRBJ1-3 TRBV29-1 CSALGDYSGNTIYF TGCAGCGCCCTGGGAGACTACTCTGGAAACACCATATATTTT
- - TRBJ1-3 TRBV13 CASSLRSRSGNTIYF TGTGCCAGCAGCTTACGATCGAGGTCTGGAAACACCATATATTTT
- - TRBJ2-2 TRBV3-1 CAGSKGWELFF TGTGCCGGCAGCAAGGGCTGGGAGCTGTTTTTT
- - TRBJ1-4 TRBV6-5 CASSYSYYYTNEKLFF TGTGCCAGCAGTTACTCCTATTATTACACTAATGAAAAACTGTTTTTT
many TRBD2 TRBJ2-7 TRBV28 CASRTGGVDKEQYF TGTGCCAGCAGGACCGGGGGGGTAGACAAGGAGCAGTACTTC
- - TRBJ1-1 TRBV7-9 CASSLEGGTEAYF TGTGCCAGCAGCTTAGAAGGGGGGACCGAAGCTTACTTT
- - TRBJ2-1 TRBV20-1 CSGSDLRKGQGEQFF TGCAGTGGGTCGGACTTAAGGAAGGGCCAAGGTGAGCAGTTCTTC
many - TRBJ2-3 TRBV5-1 CASSLAQPGAGDTQYF TGCGCCAGCAGCTTGGCCCAGCCCGGGGCGGGAGATACGCAGTATTTT
many - TRBJ1-1 TRBV29-1 CSVGEGSWTEAFF TGCAGCGTTGGGGAAGGGAGTTGGACTGAAGCTTTCTTT